Below, 30 T cell receptor beta chains from the same sample are listed, as sequenced in a study of blood T cell repertoires in COVID-19. TCRdb's copy holds only in-frame clones and misses some; the assay was immunoSEQ multiplex PCR. The sample lists 250,000 to 300,000 clones, approximately 83% occurring once. Sequenced sample: peripheral blood. These receptors originate from a woman in her seventies with acute or convalescent COVID-19.

The chain recombines TRBV7-9 with TRBJ1-5; 7 bases agree with TRBD1. In germline, CDR1 is SEHNR, CDR2 FQNEAQ (reference sequence). V gave up 1 base and J gave up 7 bases; unmatched junction bases: 4. The CDR3 sequence is 14 residues long. The CDR3 DNA sequence: TGTGCCAGCAGCTTAGGACAGGGCTGGCAGCCCCAGCATTTT. This encodes CASSLGQGWQPQHF.

This chain uses TRBV9 with TRBJ2-1, with a weak D call TRBD2 (5 bases). Per germline, CDR1 SGDLS and CDR2 YYNGEE. This CDR3 has 15 amino acids. V was clipped by 4 bases and J by 6 bases, with 17 bases between them. CDR3 sequence (DNA): TGTGCCAGCAGCCCCCTTAGCGTAGGCCTCAATGAGCAGTTCTTC. Translation gives CASSPLSVGLNEQFF.

CDR3 sequence (DNA): TGCGCCAGCAGGGGGGCCGCACTAGCGGGGGATACGCAGTATTTT. This encodes CASRGAALAGDTQYF. The chain links TRBV5-1 to TRBJ2-3, with 10 bases lining up with TRBD2. The trim removed 5 bases at V and 6 bases at J, leaving 9 bases unmatched. CDR3 size: 15 residues. Looked up from germline, CDR1 is SGHRS and CDR2 is YFSETQ.

The chain joins TRBV29-1 to TRBJ1-2, with D hard to call. Trimming pared 7 bases from V and 7 bases from J, leaving 19 bases between. There are 13 residues in the CDR3. Germline CDR1 SQVTM, CDR2 ANQGSEA. The CDR3 sequence: CSAILPTVSGYTF. CDR3 DNA sequence: TGCAGCGCCATATTGCCGACTGTTTCTGGCTACACCTTC.

A note on this clone: This sample also contains other DNA sequences that code for the same CDR3. The V and J genes are TRBV5-4 and TRBJ2-4; a possible D gene is TRBD1 (5 bases). The CDR3 is 14 amino acids. The ends were cut back, 1 base at V and 0 bases at J, with 5 bases in the middle. Per the germline V gene, CDR1 is SGHNT and CDR2 is YYREEE (reference sequence). The CDR3 nucleotides are TGTGCCAGCAGCTTGCAGGGAGCCAAAAACATTCAGTACTTC. Residues: CASSLQGAKNIQYF. The full variable domain, in which reference TRBV5-4 and TRBJ2-4 provide the parts outside the CDR3, is ETGVTQSPTHLIKTRGQQVTLRCSSQSGHNTVSWYQQALGQGPQFIFQYYREEENGRGNFPPRFSGLQFPNYSSELNVNALELDDSALYLCASSLQGAKNIQYFGAGTRLSVL.

The genes are TRBV4-2 and TRBJ1-1, with D possibly matching TRBD1 (6 bases). The V end was cut by 0 bases, the J end by 9 bases, with 8 bases between. CDR3 length equals 12 residues. CDR1 is LGHNA and CDR2 is YNFKEQ in the germline V gene. CDR3 nucleotides: TGTGCCAGCAGCCAAGAAGGGACAAAAGCTTTCTTT. Translating it yields CASSQEGTKAFF.

The rearrangement links TRBV3-1 (or the pseudogene TRBV3-2) to TRBJ2-7; 7 nucleotides align to TRBD1. This CDR3 is 14 amino acids long. In germline, CDR1 is LGHDT, CDR2 YNNKEL (reference sequence). V trimming: 3 bases; J trimming: 0 bases; junction bases outside the gene matches: 2. CDR3 sequence: CASSHKGASYEQYF. CDR3 coding DNA: TGTGCCAGCAGCCATAAGGGGGCCTCCTACGAGCAGTACTTC.

This chain links TRBV30 with TRBJ1-2; the match to TRBD1 covers 7 bases. Germline values: CDR1 GTSNPN, CDR2 SVGIG (reference sequence). V lost 2 bases, J lost 0 bases, and 0 bases stayed unmatched. The CDR3 runs to 13 residues. The CDR3: CAWSRGPNYGYTF. The DNA of the CDR3 is TGTGCCTGGAGTAGGGGGCCTAACTATGGCTACACCTTC.

J is TRBJ1-6 and V is TRBV6-5; TRBD1 matches 8 bases. Unmatched junction bases numbered 2, after V lost 6 bases and J lost 7 bases. The CDR3 totals 13 residues. Germline V gene lookup returns CDR1 MNHEY and CDR2 SVGAGI. The CDR3 loop is CASSRDRNSPLHF. The DNA of the CDR3 is TGTGCCAGCAGCCGGGACAGGAATTCACCCCTCCACTTT.

The chain joins TRBV5-4 to TRBJ2-2; 7 nucleotides agree with TRBD1. This CDR3 is built from 17 residues. Germline V CDR1 and CDR2: SGHNT, YYREEE (reference sequence). The ends lost 4 bases at V and 8 bases at J; junction bases unmatched: 17. Written as DNA, the CDR3 is TGTGCCAGCAGCCCCTTTACCGGGACAGTGGGTCGAGGGGAGCTGTTTTTT. Translation gives CASSPFTGTVGRGELFF.

This chain links TRBV12-3 or TRBV12-4 with TRBJ1-2; TRBD1 might be the D (6 bases). The CDR3 covers 12 residues. Trimming removed 2 bases at V and 7 bases at J, with 8 bases between. The CDR3 protein is CASSLQGLGYTF. DNA for the CDR3: TGTGCCAGCAGTTTACAGGGGCTTGGCTACACCTTC.

This clone came up once. This chain links TRBV13 with TRBJ1-1; a weak D match, TRBD1 (5 bases). The V end lost 4 bases, the J end lost 1 base, and 10 bases lay between the germline ends. This CDR3 is built from 14 residues. Germline CDR1 is PRHDT and CDR2 is FYEKMQ (reference sequence). CDR3 sequence reads: CASSSTTGNTEAFF. DNA of the CDR3: TGTGCCAGCAGCTCCACTACAGGGAACACTGAAGCTTTCTTT.

The chain uses TRBV5-4 and TRBJ1-3; D may be TRBD1 (5 bases). Per germline, CDR1 SGHNT and CDR2 YYREEE (reference sequence). V lost 1 base and J 2 bases, leaving 10 bases between the germline ends. This CDR3 region has 15 residues. CDR3 coding DNA: TGTGCCAGCAGCTTGCGGGGGTCTCCTGGAAACACCATATATTTT. Encoded protein: CASSLRGSPGNTIYF.

This clone appeared a single time. CDR3 region: CASSLEGATGELFF. CDR3 nucleotides: TGCGCCAGCAGCTTGGAGGGGGCCACCGGGGAGCTGTTTTTT. The chain is built from TRBV5-1 and TRBJ2-2, with 7 positions matching TRBD1. The CDR3 is 14 residues long. Germline CDR1 reads SGHRS; CDR2 reads YFSETQ. Germline trimming cut 0 bases from V and 4 bases from J; bases unmatched to any gene: 0.

The J gene is TRBJ2-1, the V gene TRBV2; tentatively, D is TRBD2 (7 bases). Germline CDR1 reads SNHLY; CDR2 reads FYNNEI. Trimming removed 4 bases from V and 10 bases from J, with 20 bases in between. This CDR3 spans 15 amino acids. CDR3 in DNA: TGTGCCAGCAGTGGTGCGGGGGCCGCTGGGGAGGAGCAGTTCTTC. Translation: CASSGAGAAGEEQFF.

This chain joins TRBV3-1 (or the pseudogene TRBV3-2) and TRBJ2-2; 7 positions agree with TRBD2. The germline gives CDR1 LGHDT, CDR2 YNNKEL (reference sequence). The CDR3 totals 14 residues. The ends lost 7 bases at V and 0 bases at J; junction bases unmatched: 2. The CDR3 region is CASKAGANTGELFF. CDR3 DNA: TGTGCCAGCAAGGCGGGGGCGAACACCGGGGAGCTGTTTTTT.

The J gene is TRBJ1-2, the V gene TRBV24-1; 9 positions match TRBD1. With 12 bases clipped from V and 1 base from J, the junction kept 14 bases outside the gene matches. Germline V CDR1 and CDR2: KGHDR, SFDVKD. This CDR3 is 16 amino acids long. CDR3 in DNA: TGTGCCTCGTCACAGGGGGCATGGGGTAGTAACTATGGCTACACCTTC. It yields the protein CASSQGAWGSNYGYTF.

For this clone: Distinct nucleotide sequences in the sample also encode this CDR3. The chain has TRBV9 and TRBJ2-7, with unresolved D. The CDR3 loop spans 14 amino acids. Germline CDR1 SGDLS, CDR2 YYNGEE. Trimming removed 1 base at V and 0 bases at J, with 8 bases between. CDR3 residues: CASSVRGSSYEQYF. The CDR3 DNA is TGTGCCAGCAGCGTACGCGGCAGCTCCTACGAGCAGTACTTC.

V gene TRBV2 combines with J gene TRBJ1-1, with 7 bases aligning to TRBD1. The CDR3 has 13 amino acids. V was pared by 7 bases and J by 4 bases, with 6 bases of the junction left unmatched. The germline V gene has CDR1 SNHLY and CDR2 FYNNEI. The CDR3 DNA is TGTGCCAGCAATAACAGGGGAACCACTGAAGCTTTCTTT. This encodes CASNNRGTTEAFF.

The V gene is TRBV7-3, the J gene TRBJ2-4, with a possible D match to TRBD2 (6 bases). The germline V gene has CDR1 SGHTA and CDR2 FQGTGA. The V gene lost 5 bases and the J gene lost 8 bases, with 10 bases spanning the gap. This CDR3 region has 12 residues. The CDR3 here is CASSDGGDIQYF. CDR3 DNA: TGTGCCAGCAGCGACGGCGGGGACATTCAGTACTTC.

This chain links TRBV11-2 with TRBJ1-1; 7 nucleotides agree with TRBD1. CDR3 length equals 14 residues. With V trimmed by 5 bases and J by 5 bases, 8 bases remained unmatched. The V gene's germline CDR1 is SGHAT and CDR2 FQNNGV. The chain's CDR3 is CASSRTRGSTEAFF. In nucleotides, the CDR3 is TGTGCCAGCAGCCGCACCAGGGGGAGTACTGAAGCTTTCTTT.

This clone was picked up a small number of times. The chain links TRBV10-2 to TRBJ1-1; possibly TRBD1 for D (6 bases). The germline gives CDR1 WSHSY, CDR2 SAAADI. The CDR3 totals 12 residues. V shed 7 bases and J shed 2 bases, with 8 bases lying between them. The CDR3 loop reads CASTDRNTEAFF. The CDR3 DNA reads TGCGCCAGCACGGACAGAAACACTGAAGCTTTCTTT.

As for this clone: Different DNA sequences within this sample yield the same CDR3. The rearrangement uses TRBV12-3 or TRBV12-4 and TRBJ1-1; weak D call: TRBD1 (5 bases). Trimming took off 1 base at V and 3 bases at J, with 6 bases between the two ends. This CDR3 has 13 residues. This CDR3 reads CASSLGGDTEAFF. The DNA for the CDR3 is TGTGCCAGCAGTTTAGGGGGGGACACTGAAGCTTTCTTT.

J is TRBJ2-5 and V is TRBV20-1, with a tentative D call TRBD1 (5 bases). V was pared by 3 bases and J by 5 bases, with 16 bases between. The V gene's germline CDR1 is DFQATT and CDR2 SNEGSKA (reference sequence). This CDR3 is built from 14 residues. CDR3 nucleotides: TGCAGTGCTAGTGACAGCCACCGAGGCGAGACCCAGTACTTC. As protein: CSASDSHRGETQYF.

V usage is TRBV6-5 and J usage is TRBJ1-2; TRBD1 is a possible D gene (6 bases). Trimming pared 4 bases from V and 5 bases from J, leaving 14 bases between. The CDR3 loop spans 14 amino acids. Germline-derived CDR1 and CDR2 are MNHEY and SVGAGI. For the CDR3, the DNA is TGTGCCAGCAGTTCGCCGTATACAGGGTATGGCTACACCTTC. Residues: CASSSPYTGYGYTF.

The chain uses TRBV6-6 and TRBJ2-2; maybe TRBD2 (5 bases). Germline CDR1 reads MNHNY; CDR2 reads SVGAGI (reference sequence). The length of the CDR3 is 13 residues. V shed 5 bases and J shed 4 bases, with 8 bases lying between them. CDR3 sequence (DNA): TGTGCCAGCAGTCCGAGGGTCACCGGGGAGCTGTTTTTT. Its translation is CASSPRVTGELFF.

CDR3 DNA: TGTGCCAGCTCACCGGGACTAGCGGGGAAAAAAGATACGCAGTATTTT. Amino acids: CASSPGLAGKKDTQYF. The rearrangement links TRBV18 to TRBJ2-3, with 13 bases fitting TRBD2. Germline V CDR1 and CDR2: KGHSH, LQKENI. Trimming cost V 3 bases and J 5 bases; bases outside gene matches: 5. This CDR3 comprises 16 residues.

The chain carries TRBV28 and TRBJ1-1; maybe TRBD1 (5 bases). The germline CDR1 and CDR2 sequences are MDHEN and SYDVKM. The CDR3 runs 14 residues. V lost 1 base and J 4 bases, leaving 10 bases between the germline ends. The CDR3 DNA reads as TGTGCCAGCAGTTTATCAGGGTGGGCCACTGAAGCTTTCTTT. This sequence encodes CASSLSGWATEAFF.

V usage is TRBV19 and J usage is TRBJ2-1; D unclear. There are 13 residues in the CDR3. With 4 bases removed from V and 8 bases from J, the gap between germline ends came to 12 bases. Germline lookup yields CDR1 LNHDA and CDR2 SQIVND (reference sequence). The CDR3: CASSTLMRYEQFF. CDR3 DNA sequence: TGTGCCAGTAGTACGCTGATGAGGTATGAGCAGTTCTTC. The full variable domain, with the rest looked up from reference TRBV19 and TRBJ2-1, is DGGITQSPKYLFRKEGQNVTLSCEQNLNHDAMYWYRQDPGQGLRLIYYSQIVNDFQKGDIAEGYSVSREKKESFPLTVTSAQKNPTAFYLCASSTLMRYEQFFGPGTRLTVL.

V is TRBV10-3 and J is TRBJ2-1; the match to TRBD2 covers 12 bases. V lost 5 bases, J lost 4 bases, and 12 bases stayed unmatched. CDR1 and CDR2 (germline): ENHRY, SYGVKD. The CDR3 runs to 18 residues. CDR3 region: CAISPSGGVGGDYNEQFF. CDR3 coding DNA: TGTGCCATCAGTCCTAGCGGGGGGGTTGGAGGTGATTACAATGAGCAGTTCTTC.